This T cell receptor (beta chain) comes out of a study of technical replicates of blood from a few donors. Repertoires were generated with immunoSEQ multiplex PCR, while TCRdb's copy carries only in-frame clones and drops some. The sample carries about 72,000 clones, approximately 90% recorded once. The clonotype originates from a human donor in good health. Source material: T cells isolated from PBMCs.

The CDR3 sequence: CAWSPGDTQYF. Written as DNA, the CDR3 is TGTGCCTGGTCGCCAGGGGATACGCAGTATTTT. The chain has TRBV30 and TRBJ2-3, with D maybe TRBD1 (5 bases). V lost 5 bases, J lost 6 bases, and 9 bases lay in between. Germline CDR1 GTSNPN, CDR2 SVGIG (reference sequence). This CDR3 spans 11 amino acids.